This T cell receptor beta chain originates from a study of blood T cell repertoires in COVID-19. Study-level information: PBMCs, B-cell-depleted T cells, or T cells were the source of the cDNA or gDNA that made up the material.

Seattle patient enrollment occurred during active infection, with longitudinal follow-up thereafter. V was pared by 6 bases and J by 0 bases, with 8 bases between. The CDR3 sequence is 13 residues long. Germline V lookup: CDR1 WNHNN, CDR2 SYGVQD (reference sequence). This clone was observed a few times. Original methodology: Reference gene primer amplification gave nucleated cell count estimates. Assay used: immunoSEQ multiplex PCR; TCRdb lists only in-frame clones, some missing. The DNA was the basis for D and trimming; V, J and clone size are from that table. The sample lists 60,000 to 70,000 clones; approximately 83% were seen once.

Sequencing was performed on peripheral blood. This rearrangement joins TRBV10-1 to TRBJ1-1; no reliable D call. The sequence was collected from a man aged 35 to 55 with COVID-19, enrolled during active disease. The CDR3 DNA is TGCGCCAGCAGAGCCTTGCTGAACACTGAAGCTTTCTTT. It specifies CASRALLNTEAFF.